This TCR beta chain was profiled in a study of monozygotic twins with cystic fibrosis. Produced via immunoSEQ multiplex PCR; TCRdb's table is partial and in-frame only. The sample lists about 23,000 clones; approximately 97% were seen once. Note on this clone: Its specificity is not known.

Study observations and caveats: J usage was most co-twin-similar in 8 of 16 pairs, V in 13. Monozygotic CF twins shared more identical nucleotide clonotypes than unrelated patients. Clonality was generally low (median around 0.009), higher in the most severe patients.

The CDR3 spans 15 residues. The V gene end was trimmed by 7 bases and the J gene end by 5 bases; junction bases not matched to a gene: 7. Germline CDR1 MNHNY, CDR2 SVGAGI (reference sequence). The sequenced material came from blood. The clonotype was recovered from a girl aged 10 to 17 with cystic fibrosis. V usage is TRBV6-6 and J usage is TRBJ2-5; 13 positions agree with TRBD2. Written as DNA, the CDR3 is TGTGCCAGCACCGTACTAGCGGGAGGGCCCGAGACCCAGTACTTC. It specifies CASTVLAGGPETQYF.